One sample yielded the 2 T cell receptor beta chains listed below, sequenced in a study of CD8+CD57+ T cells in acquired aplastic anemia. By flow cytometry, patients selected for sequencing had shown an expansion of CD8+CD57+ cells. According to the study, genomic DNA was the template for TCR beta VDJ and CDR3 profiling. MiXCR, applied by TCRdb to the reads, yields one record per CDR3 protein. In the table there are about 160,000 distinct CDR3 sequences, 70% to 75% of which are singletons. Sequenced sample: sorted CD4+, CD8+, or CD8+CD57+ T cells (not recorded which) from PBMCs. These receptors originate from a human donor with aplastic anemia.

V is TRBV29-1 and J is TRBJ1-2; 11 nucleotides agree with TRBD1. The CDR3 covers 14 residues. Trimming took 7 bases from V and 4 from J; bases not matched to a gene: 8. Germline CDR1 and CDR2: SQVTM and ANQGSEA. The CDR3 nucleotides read TGCAGCGCCACTCGGACAGGGGGCGGCTATGGCTACACCTTC. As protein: CSATRTGGGYGYTF.

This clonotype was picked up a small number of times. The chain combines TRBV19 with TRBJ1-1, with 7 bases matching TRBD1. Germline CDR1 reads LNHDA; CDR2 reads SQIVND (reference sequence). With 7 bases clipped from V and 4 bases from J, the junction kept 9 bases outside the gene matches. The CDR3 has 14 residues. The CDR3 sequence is CASIREQGSTEAFF. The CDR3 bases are TGTGCCAGTATTAGGGAACAGGGGTCCACTGAAGCTTTCTTT. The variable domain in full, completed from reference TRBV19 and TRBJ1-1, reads DGGITQSPKYLFRKEGQNVTLSCEQNLNHDAMYWYRQDPGQGLRLIYYSQIVNDFQKGDIAEGYSVSREKKESFPLTVTSAQKNPTAFYLCASIREQGSTEAFFGQGTRLTVV.